A single sample is the source of the 29 T cell receptor beta chains below, sequenced in a study of control samples from healthy donors and cancer patients (dated by TCRdb to the early 2020s). The receptor library was made with the immunoSEQ multiplex PCR assay. Sourced from immuneACCESS, this table was stored by TCRdb with only in-frame sequences that have V and J called. A share of the clones is absent; for the studies checked, an unresolved V gene accounts for under half, and the remainder has no known explanation. The sample data list 150,000 to 200,000 clones, and around 90% of these were observed just once. The ten top clones hold 1.2% to 1.5% of the sample. The sequenced sample was blood. The receptors originated from a woman between 50 and 59 years old in good health.

The chain joins TRBV5-1 to TRBJ2-2, with D possibly being TRBD2 (6 bases). V lost 4 bases and J lost 3, with 16 bases in between. The CDR3 covers 16 residues. Germline CDR1 is SGHRS and CDR2 is YFSETQ. Here the CDR3 DNA reads TGCGCCAGCAGCCCAAGTACTAGCCTGGACACCGGGGAGCTGTTTTTT. It yields the protein CASSPSTSLDTGELFF.

The rearrangement links TRBV10-3 to TRBJ1-6; D is unclear. CDR3 size: 15 residues. In germline, CDR1 is ENHRY, CDR2 SYGVKD. Trimming cost V 0 bases and J 8 bases, with 11 bases left between them. The CDR3 reads CAISESGPRDSPLHF. CDR3 DNA: TGTGCCATCAGTGAGTCTGGGCCCAGAGATTCACCCCTCCACTTT.

The rearrangement links TRBV7-6 to TRBJ2-4; D might be TRBD1 (6 bases). Deletions cut 5 bases from V and 1 base from J, with 27 bases between. The CDR3 runs 20 residues. Germline V gives CDR1 SGHVS, CDR2 FNYEAQ. The CDR3 is CASSLKGHRDSAAAKNIQYF. The CDR3 DNA reads TGTGCCAGCAGCCTCAAAGGCCACAGGGATTCGGCTGCGGCCAAAAACATTCAGTACTTC.

The count of this clone is one. The chain links TRBV29-1 to TRBJ2-7; 7 bases line up with TRBD2. V lost 3 bases and J lost 3; bases outside the gene matches: 8. Germline V gives CDR1 SQVTM, CDR2 ANQGSEA. The CDR3 sequence is 14 residues long. CDR3 in amino acids: CSVDETGGLYEQYF. DNA of the CDR3: TGCAGCGTTGATGAAACGGGGGGACTCTACGAGCAGTACTTC.

This chain uses TRBV5-1 with TRBJ2-2; 10 bases align to TRBD2. Looked up from germline, CDR1 is SGHRS and CDR2 is YFSETQ. The CDR3 runs to 17 residues. V lost 0 bases, J lost 3 bases, and 5 bases stayed unmatched. CDR3 residues: CASSLASSGRDTGELFF. CDR3 coding DNA: TGCGCCAGCAGCTTGGCCTCAAGCGGGAGGGACACCGGGGAGCTGTTTTTT.

The V call is TRBV28, the J call TRBJ2-3, with 8 bases lining up with TRBD2. The germline V gene encodes CDR1 MDHEN and CDR2 SYDVKM. The CDR3 is made up of 17 amino acids. Trimming cost V 4 bases and J 2 bases; bases outside gene matches: 11. The CDR3 loop reads CASSSYFSGENTDTQYF. The CDR3 bases are TGTGCCAGCAGTTCCTACTTTAGCGGGGAAAACACAGATACGCAGTATTTT.

The chain joins TRBV7-3 to TRBJ2-7, with D perhaps TRBD1 (6 bases). The CDR3 consists of 13 residues. Germline values: CDR1 SGHTA, CDR2 FQGTGA. V was clipped by 5 bases and J by 6 bases, with 14 bases between them. The CDR3 DNA reads TGTGCCAGCAGCCAGAATACAGGGACCGAGCAGTACTTC. Amino acid sequence: CASSQNTGTEQYF.

The rearrangement links TRBV11-2 to TRBJ1-6; tentative D call: TRBD1 (6 bases). Trimming removed 2 bases at V and 6 bases at J, with 8 bases between. CDR3 size: 14 residues. Per germline, CDR1 SGHAT and CDR2 FQNNGV. The CDR3 loop reads CASSLQGTNSPLHF. DNA of the CDR3: TGTGCCAGCAGCTTACAGGGGACTAATTCACCCCTCCACTTT.

DNA of the CDR3: TGTGCCAGCAGTGGACAGGGGGGTCCAGATACGCAGTATTTT. It translates to CASSGQGGPDTQYF. The rearrangement uses TRBV2 and TRBJ2-3; 9 nucleotides line up with TRBD1. Germline trimming cut 4 bases from V and 4 bases from J; bases unmatched to any gene: 3. Germline V gene sequence: CDR1 SNHLY, CDR2 FYNNEI. The CDR3 consists of 14 residues.

This clone occurred once. The same CDR3 arises from other DNA sequences in this sample as well. The chain joins TRBV6-5 to TRBJ1-2; D is possibly TRBD1 (5 bases). CDR3 length: 13 residues. V lost 4 bases, J lost 3 bases, and 9 bases lay in between. Germline lookup yields CDR1 MNHEY and CDR2 SVGAGI. CDR3 in DNA: TGTGCCAGCAGTTCTGGGGCGGACTATGGCTACACCTTC. Its protein product is CASSSGADYGYTF.

V gene TRBV6-2 or TRBV6-3 combines with J gene TRBJ2-7; D might be TRBD2 (6 bases). V was trimmed by 5 bases and J by 4 bases, leaving 21 bases between them. CDR1 and CDR2 from the germline V gene are MNHEY and SVGEGT. The CDR3 runs to 16 residues. DNA for the CDR3: TGTGCCAGCAGTCAAGGAAGAGCCGGGACTTATTACGAGCAGTACTTC. It specifies CASSQGRAGTYYEQYF.

V is TRBV3-1 (or the pseudogene TRBV3-2) and J is TRBJ1-5; a weak D match, TRBD1 (5 bases). V was shortened by 4 bases and J by 5 bases, with 15 bases between the two germline ends. The CDR3 length is 15 residues. From germline, CDR1 is LGHDT and CDR2 YNNKEL (reference sequence). CDR3 sequence reads: CASSPSVWGDQPQHF. Written as DNA, the CDR3 is TGTGCCAGCAGCCCCTCAGTGTGGGGGGATCAGCCCCAGCATTTT.

The rearrangement links TRBV10-3 to TRBJ2-5, with D maybe TRBD1 (6 bases). This CDR3 contains 14 residues. Germline CDR1 and CDR2: ENHRY and SYGVKD. V gave up 0 bases and J gave up 3 bases, with 8 bases separating them. The CDR3: CAISESGHEETQYF. CDR3 sequence (DNA): TGTGCCATCAGTGAGTCGGGACATGAAGAGACCCAGTACTTC.

V and J are TRBV21-1 and TRBJ1-1; the table assigns TRBD1, which was not confirmed against the DNA. TRBV21-1 is deemed a pseudogene. The CDR3 contains 17 residues. Written as DNA, the CDR3 is TGTGCCAGCAGCAAAGGGGGCAGGGGGCCCGTGAACACTGAAGCTTTCTTT. This gives the protein CASSKGGRGPVNTEAFF.

Worth noting for this clone: At the DNA level, this CDR3 is encoded by other sequences in the same sample as well. The chain recombines TRBV5-1 with TRBJ1-4; no definite D call. The germline V gene encodes CDR1 SGHRS and CDR2 YFSETQ. The CDR3 is 12 amino acids. V was cut by 0 bases and J by 5 bases, with 2 bases left in between. CDR3 DNA sequence: TGCGCCAGCAGCTTGGGGAATGAAAAACTGTTTTTT. Translated: CASSLGNEKLFF.

The V gene is TRBV9, the J gene TRBJ2-1; D perhaps matches TRBD1 (6 bases). Germline values: CDR1 SGDLS, CDR2 YYNGEE. CDR3 length: 15 residues. V shed 0 bases and J shed 0 bases, with 7 bases lying between them. CDR3 region: CASSVVGGSYNEQFF. Written as DNA, the CDR3 is TGTGCCAGCAGCGTAGTAGGGGGCTCCTACAATGAGCAGTTCTTC.

The genes are TRBV20-1 and TRBJ2-6; 8 bases are shared with TRBD1. V dropped 3 bases and J dropped 2; count of bases not matched to a gene: 9. Germline V gene sequence: CDR1 DFQATT, CDR2 SNEGSKA (reference sequence). The CDR3 consists of 17 residues. This chain's CDR3 is CSASSPRGRAGANVLTF. CDR3 nucleotide sequence: TGCAGTGCTAGTTCCCCCAGGGGGCGGGCTGGGGCCAACGTCCTGACTTTC.

The rearrangement links TRBV5-1 to TRBJ2-5; unclear D gene. The CDR3 has 12 amino acids. V lost 0 bases, J lost 4 bases, and 4 bases lay in between. Germline lookup yields CDR1 SGHRS and CDR2 YFSETQ. The DNA of the CDR3 is TGCGCCAGCAGCTTGGGGCCAGAGACCCAGTACTTC. Translation gives CASSLGPETQYF.

J is TRBJ2-1 and V is TRBV3-1 (or the pseudogene TRBV3-2); weak D call: TRBD2 (6 bases). The germline V gene encodes CDR1 LGHDT and CDR2 YNNKEL (reference sequence). The CDR3 extends over 16 amino acids. Trimming shortened V by 4 bases and J by 1 base, and 14 bases separated the two germline ends. CDR3 amino acids: CASSRGGGVSYNEQFF. The CDR3 nucleotides are TGTGCCAGCAGCCGAGGTGGCGGGGTTTCCTACAATGAGCAGTTCTTC.

The V and J genes are TRBV7-9 and TRBJ1-5; 7 positions match TRBD1. Looked up from germline, CDR1 is SEHNR and CDR2 is FQNEAQ (reference sequence). The junction had 9 bases not matched to a gene; V was cut back by 1 base and J by 6 bases. The CDR3 loop spans 16 amino acids. The CDR3 spells CASSLVHDRVVQPQHF. DNA of the CDR3: TGTGCCAGCAGCTTAGTACATGACAGGGTAGTTCAGCCCCAGCATTTT.

The chain has TRBV2 and TRBJ1-3; 9 bases map to TRBD1. The V gene's germline CDR1 is SNHLY and CDR2 FYNNEI. Trimming at V came to 6 bases and at J to 4 bases, leaving 13 bases not matched to a gene. The CDR3 is made up of 17 amino acids. The CDR3 bases are TGTGCCAGCAGCCCGGACAGGGGACGAAGGGTAGGAAACACCATATATTTT. The encoded protein is CASSPDRGRRVGNTIYF.

In this sample, this clone turned up once. V is TRBV4-1 and J is TRBJ1-1, with D hard to call. The CDR3 runs 14 residues. Trimming pared 4 bases from V and 2 bases from J, leaving 11 bases between. Germline V gene lookup returns CDR1 MGHRA and CDR2 YSYEKL. This CDR3 reads CASSPIGSNTEAFF. DNA for the CDR3: TGCGCCAGCAGCCCTATTGGATCAAACACTGAAGCTTTCTTT.

The genes are TRBV2 and TRBJ1-5; 8 nucleotides match TRBD1. The CDR3 extends over 16 amino acids. The germline CDR1 and CDR2 sequences are SNHLY and FYNNEI. J was trimmed by 3 bases and V by 7 bases; bases with no gene match: 11. DNA of the CDR3: TGTGCCAGCATCCGAGGGTCGGACAGGGCCAATCAGCCCCAGCATTTT. Translation: CASIRGSDRANQPQHF.

The chain joins TRBV27 to TRBJ2-7; possibly TRBD1 for D (6 bases). Between the trimmed V and J ends, which lost 0 bases and 7 bases, there was a span of 13 bases. The length of the CDR3 is 14 residues. The germline V gene has CDR1 MNHEY and CDR2 SMNVEV (reference sequence). The CDR3: CASSLSRSRGEQYF. The CDR3 DNA sequence: TGTGCCAGCAGTTTATCTCGGAGCAGGGGAGAGCAGTACTTC.

The chain carries TRBV9 and TRBJ1-5, with D perhaps TRBD1 (5 bases). V was clipped by 5 bases and J by 1 base, with 10 bases between them. The CDR3 is 14 amino acids. CDR1 is SGDLS and CDR2 is YYNGEE in the germline V gene. CDR3 region: CASSRDGSNQPQHF. The CDR3 DNA is TGTGCCAGCAGTCGGGACGGCAGCAATCAGCCCCAGCATTTT. Supplemented by reference TRBV9 and TRBJ1-5, the full variable domain reads DSGVTQTPKHLITATGQRVTLRCSPRSGDLSVYWYQQSLDQGLQFLIQYYNGEERAKGNILERFSAQQFPDLHSELNLSSLELGDSALYFCASSRDGSNQPQHFGDGTRLSIL.

This clone has more than one count but fewer than ten. CDR3 protein: CATSGQSETQYF. Written as DNA, the CDR3 is TGTGCCACATCGGGACAGTCGGAGACCCAGTACTTC. The chain has TRBV7-2 and TRBJ2-5, with 7 bases lining up with TRBD1. The CDR3 totals 12 residues. Germline assignment: CDR1 SGHTA and CDR2 FQGNSA. Trimming took 10 bases from V and 5 from J; bases not matched to a gene: 7.

The chain combines TRBV28 with TRBJ2-3; 8 positions agree with TRBD2. The trim removed 8 bases at V and 1 base at J, leaving 2 bases unmatched. From germline, CDR1 is MDHEN and CDR2 SYDVKM. This CDR3 comprises 13 residues. Here the CDR3 reads CASVLAGTDTQYF. CDR3 nucleotide sequence: TGTGCCAGCGTACTAGCGGGCACAGATACGCAGTATTTT.

V usage is TRBV30 and J usage is TRBJ1-2, with TRBD1 matching 7 bases. This CDR3 contains 15 residues. Germline V gene sequence: CDR1 GTSNPN, CDR2 SVGIG (reference sequence). V lost 5 bases to trimming and J lost 3 bases; unmatched junction nucleotides: 12. CDR3 nucleotides: TGTGCCTGGGCCATCGGGGACAGACCGTACTATGGCTACACCTTC. Translated, it gives CAWAIGDRPYYGYTF.

The genes are TRBV28 and TRBJ1-3; no clear D gene. Germline V CDR1 and CDR2: MDHEN, SYDVKM. Trimming cost V 4 bases and J 8 bases, with 12 bases left between them. The CDR3 is 13 amino acids. The CDR3 DNA is TGTGCCAGCAGTTCCCAGTGGCTAGACACCATATATTTT. Its translation: CASSSQWLDTIYF.